This T cell receptor (beta chain) was sequenced for a study of CD8+ T cells in alopecia areata. RNA extraction and reverse transcription yielded cDNA as sequencing template. Data came from immunoSEQ multiplex PCR; TCRdb stores just in-frame clones and leaves some out. This table has approximately 210,000 clones, around two fifths appearing once. A note on this clone: The antigen is not known.

Documented treatment: oral pan-JAK inhibitor, 5-10 mg twice daily. Lesional scalp punch biopsies and peripheral blood were collected from alopecia areata patients. Looked up from germline, CDR1 is GTSNPN and CDR2 is SVGIG (reference sequence). This CDR3 region has 14 residues. V trimming: 4 bases; J trimming: 6 bases; junction bases outside the gene matches: 8. Study observations and caveats: Possibly because of HLA-related factors, TCR sharing was less clear across patients than in mice. Scalp and blood retained many expanded lesional clones during tofacitinib.

The chain combines TRBV30 with TRBJ1-5; TRBD1 aligns across 8 bases. The source of this sequence is a human donor with alopecia areata. This specimen was CD4+ T cells sorted from blood, taken at approximately week 37, from a patient treated with tofacitinib. The CDR3 loop reads CAWTPTGASQPQHF. Written as DNA, the CDR3 is TGTGCCTGGACTCCGACAGGGGCGAGTCAGCCCCAGCATTTT. Full variable domain (missing parts from reference TRBV30 and TRBJ1-5): SQTIHQWPATLVQPVGSPLSLECTVEGTSNPNLYWYRQAAGRGLQLLFYSVGIGQISSEVPQNLSASRPQDRQFILSSKKLLLSDSGFYLCAWTPTGASQPQHFGDGTRLSIL.